The entry below gives a single TCR beta chain sequence along with its context. Its specificity is not known. TCRdb re-called the 5' RACE reads and catalogs CDR3 proteins one per entry, DNA excluded. Here the sample table reports roughly 420,000 distinct CDR3 sequences. The CDR3 has 15 amino acids. Germline CDR1 reads DFQATT; CDR2 reads SNEGSKA (reference sequence). The data originate from a study of T cells expressing NK-cell markers. Study-level information: Cells sorted as CD3+CD56+NKG2C+, CD3+CD56+NKG2C- and CD3+CD56-NKG2C+ T cells supplied the TCR beta repertoires.

Whole-study results and caveats: The share of CD8+ T cells held by dominant NKG2C+ clonotypes was about 1.0-8% in roughly 6 donors.

The sample comprised blood T cells: a sorted CD56 or NKG2C T cell subset, CD4+ or CD8+ T cells, or bulk PBMC T cells (not recorded which). The V and J genes are TRBV20-1 and TRBJ2-5; the TCRdb D gene call, TRBD2, has no DNA to confirm it. The receptor was derived from a woman aged 18-70 years in good health. The chain's CDR3 is CSARELAGREETQYF.